A single sample gave rise to the 25 T cell receptor beta chains below, sequenced in a study of blood T cell repertoires in COVID-19. Some clones are missing from TCRdb's copy, which holds only in-frame ones; the method was immunoSEQ multiplex PCR. The sample holds fewer than 15,000 clones, 92% seen once. Sequencing used peripheral blood. The receptors here all came from a woman aged 70-85 years with active COVID-19.

The genes are TRBV28 and TRBJ2-5; 10 bases agree with TRBD1. Germline CDR1 is MDHEN and CDR2 is SYDVKM. V was pared by 3 bases and J by 1 base, with 2 bases of the junction left unmatched. There are 15 residues in the CDR3. The CDR3 here is CASSFRDRGQETQYF. In nucleotides, the CDR3 is TGTGCCAGCAGTTTCCGGGACAGGGGCCAAGAGACCCAGTACTTC. Combining the CDR3 with reference TRBV28 and TRBJ2-5 gives the whole variable domain DVKVTQSSRYLVKRTGEKVFLECVQDMDHENMFWYRQDPGLGLRLIYFSYDVKMKEKGDIPEGYSVSREKKERFSLILESASTNQTSMYLCASSFRDRGQETQYFGPGTRLLVL.

This CDR3 is CASSYRLAGTGELFF. The DNA for the CDR3 is TGTGCCAGCAGTTACCGGCTAGCGGGGACCGGGGAGCTGTTTTTT. This rearrangement joins TRBV6-5 to TRBJ2-2, with TRBD2 identical over 9 bases. The junction had 3 bases not matched to a gene; V was cut back by 2 bases and J by 5 bases. Looked up from germline, CDR1 is MNHEY and CDR2 is SVGAGI. The CDR3 contains 15 residues.

V and J are TRBV27 and TRBJ2-5; 11 bases map to TRBD2. Trimming took 4 bases from V and 4 from J; bases not matched to a gene: 8. The CDR3 loop spans 16 amino acids. Per germline, CDR1 MNHEY and CDR2 SMNVEV (reference sequence). The CDR3: CASSSLAGGPGETQYF. The DNA for the CDR3 is TGTGCCAGCAGTTCCTTAGCGGGAGGGCCGGGAGAGACCCAGTACTTC.

This clone showed up just once. The chain employs TRBV2 and TRBJ1-6; 8 bases line up with TRBD1. The germline V gene encodes CDR1 SNHLY and CDR2 FYNNEI. This CDR3 has 14 amino acids. V was clipped by 6 bases and J by 7 bases; unmatched bases: 5. This chain's CDR3 is CASSPRDRNSPLHF. The CDR3 DNA reads as TGTGCCAGCAGCCCAAGGGACAGGAATTCACCCCTCCACTTT.

The chain couples TRBV7-2 to TRBJ2-7; tentatively, D is TRBD1 (5 bases). Germline V gene sequence: CDR1 SGHTA, CDR2 FQGNSA. Trimming removed 3 bases from V and 3 bases from J, with 9 bases in between. CDR3 length: 13 amino acids. As DNA, the CDR3 is TGTGCCAGCAGCTTTCAGGGAATCTACGAGCAGTACTTC. This encodes CASSFQGIYEQYF. The full variable domain, completed using reference TRBV7-2 and TRBJ2-7, is GAGVSQSPSNKVTEKGKDVELRCDPISGHTALYWYRQSLGQGLEFLIYFQGNSAPDKSGLPSDRFSAERTGGSVSTLTIQRTQQEDSAVYLCASSFQGIYEQYFGPGTRLTVT.

This chain connects TRBV10-2 to TRBJ2-2; 7 positions match TRBD2. Trimming took 2 bases from V and 4 from J; bases not matched to a gene: 4. Germline values: CDR1 WSHSY, CDR2 SAAADI. CDR3 length equals 15 residues. The CDR3 protein is CASSESGIPTGELFF. The DNA for the CDR3 is TGCGCCAGCAGTGAGAGCGGGATTCCCACCGGGGAGCTGTTTTTT.

This chain uses TRBV24-1 with TRBJ2-1; 7 nucleotides match TRBD1. The CDR3 runs 15 residues. Germline loops: CDR1 KGHDR, CDR2 SFDVKD. J lost 9 bases, V lost 4 bases, and 11 bases had no gene match. The CDR3 DNA is TGTGCCACCAGTGACCCTGACAGGGAGAGAGGTGAGCAGTTCTTC. This gives the protein CATSDPDRERGEQFF.

The gene calls are TRBV5-1 and TRBJ2-5; TRBD2 matches at 7 bases. Unmatched junction bases numbered 7, after V lost 0 bases and J lost 5 bases. Germline assignment: CDR1 SGHRS and CDR2 YFSETQ. The CDR3 spans 15 residues. This chain's CDR3 is CASSLVAGVGETQYF. The CDR3, as DNA: TGCGCCAGCAGCTTGGTTGCGGGAGTGGGTGAGACCCAGTACTTC.

This clone was detected only a few times. The chain links TRBV12-3 or TRBV12-4 to TRBJ2-2; a weak D match, TRBD1 (6 bases). V lost 5 bases and J lost 7, with 11 bases in between. The CDR3 length is 13 residues. CDR3 in DNA: TGTGCCAGCAGTACAGGGTCGGGCGGGGAGCTGTTTTTT. Protein product: CASSTGSGGELFF.

The chain carries TRBV14 and TRBJ2-4; 10 bases are a match to TRBD1. J was trimmed by 9 bases and V by 5 bases; bases with no gene match: 7. The V gene's germline CDR1 is SGHDN and CDR2 FVKESK. The CDR3 extends over 14 amino acids. CDR3 nucleotide sequence: TGTGCCAGCAGCAGCCGGGACAGGGGACCCATTCAGTACTTC. It encodes CASSSRDRGPIQYF.

The CDR3 bases are TGTGCCAGCAGCTTAACTCCACAGGGATCTGAAAAACTGTTTTTT. This gives the protein CASSLTPQGSEKLFF. V is TRBV11-2 and J is TRBJ1-4, with D perhaps TRBD1 (6 bases). The CDR3 is made up of 15 amino acids. V dropped 2 bases and J dropped 7 bases, with 14 bases sitting between them. Germline V lookup: CDR1 SGHAT, CDR2 FQNNGV.

V and J are TRBV6-6 and TRBJ2-1, with 8 bases fitting TRBD2. Germline loops: CDR1 MNHNY, CDR2 SVGAGI (reference sequence). Losses at the gene ends were 6 bases for V and 6 bases for J; bases not matched to a gene: 4. CDR3 length: 13 amino acids. The DNA for the CDR3 is TGTGCCAGCAGCCGGGAGGGAAGCAATGAGCAGTTCTTC. Residues: CASSREGSNEQFF.

The V gene is TRBV10-2, the J gene TRBJ2-7, with D possibly matching TRBD2 (6 bases). Germline CDR1 and CDR2: WSHSY and SAAADI. The CDR3 runs to 15 residues. V was cut by 2 bases and J by 6 bases, with 17 bases left in between. Written as DNA, the CDR3 is TGCGCCAGCAGTGAGGACCGCCATAGGGGAGGCGAGCAGTACTTC. Encoded protein: CASSEDRHRGGEQYF.

The rearrangement joins TRBV5-6 to TRBJ2-3; 7 bases are a match to TRBD2. Trimming cost V 0 bases and J 4 bases; bases outside gene matches: 5. The CDR3 length is 15 residues. Germline-derived CDR1 and CDR2 are SGHDT and YYEEEE. CDR3: CASSLGTSNADTQYF. The CDR3 coding sequence is TGTGCCAGCAGCTTGGGGACTAGTAACGCAGATACGCAGTATTTT.

This chain connects TRBV2 to TRBJ2-3; 8 bases are a match to TRBD2. This CDR3 comprises 15 residues. Per germline, CDR1 SNHLY and CDR2 FYNNEI. V shed 4 bases, J shed 2 bases, and the junction held 5 bases outside the gene matches. In DNA, the CDR3 is TGTGCCAGCAGTGGGAGGCGGGGGGTCACAGATACGCAGTATTTT. Translating it yields CASSGRRGVTDTQYF.

The chain recombines TRBV10-3 with TRBJ2-3; D perhaps matches TRBD1 (6 bases). Germline values: CDR1 ENHRY, CDR2 SYGVKD. V lost 7 bases, J lost 5 bases, and 13 bases lay in between. The CDR3 length is 13 residues. The CDR3 nucleotides read TGTGCCATCAAGGCAGGGGCGGAAGATACGCAGTATTTT. Protein sequence: CAIKAGAEDTQYF.

The chain is built from TRBV7-2 and TRBJ2-7; 10 bases are shared with TRBD2. Germline loops: CDR1 SGHTA, CDR2 FQGNSA. The CDR3 length is 15 residues. The V segment lost 5 bases and the J segment 4 bases; nucleotides outside the gene matches: 8. CDR3 DNA: TGTGCCAGCAGCCAAAGCGGGAGGGCCAGTTACGAGCAGTACTTC. Translation: CASSQSGRASYEQYF. Supplemented by reference TRBV7-2 and TRBJ2-7, the full variable domain reads GAGVSQSPSNKVTEKGKDVELRCDPISGHTALYWYRQSLGQGLEFLIYFQGNSAPDKSGLPSDRFSAERTGGSVSTLTIQRTQQEDSAVYLCASSQSGRASYEQYFGPGTRLTVT.

This rearrangement joins TRBV6-5 to TRBJ2-1; TRBD2 agrees at 14 bases. The CDR3 covers 15 residues. V lost 5 bases, J lost 9 bases, and 6 bases stayed unmatched. Germline lookup yields CDR1 MNHEY and CDR2 SVGAGI. The CDR3 nucleotides are TGTGCCAGCAGTACGGGACTAGCGGGAGTTCCTGAGCAGTTCTTC. The encoded protein is CASSTGLAGVPEQFF.

Remarks on this clone: A junction end diverges from the germline sequence, so it may reflect a read error. CDR3 DNA: TGTGCCAGTAGTGACTCCGGGACAGGGTACTACGGCTACACCTTC. Translation gives CASSDSGTGYYGYTF. V gene TRBV19 combines with J gene TRBJ1-2; TRBD1 matches at 9 bases. The CDR3 has 15 residues. The germline CDR1 and CDR2 sequences are LNHDA and SQIVND (reference sequence).

This clone was recorded only once. The chain links TRBV18 to TRBJ2-3; no definite D call. With 5 bases removed from V and 2 bases from J, the gap between germline ends came to 5 bases. CDR3 length: 12 residues. Germline values: CDR1 KGHSH, CDR2 LQKENI. CDR3 sequence (DNA): TGTGCCAGCTCAATGTACACAGATACGCAGTATTTT. Translation: CASSMYTDTQYF.

V and J are TRBV7-2 and TRBJ2-3, with TRBD2 matching 9 bases. This CDR3 contains 19 residues. The germline CDR1 and CDR2 sequences are SGHTA and FQGNSA. V lost 1 base and J lost 0; bases outside the gene matches: 11. The CDR3 loop reads CASSLVRYQAGGSTDTQYF. The CDR3 nucleotides read TGTGCCAGCAGCTTAGTTCGATATCAAGCGGGAGGTAGCACAGATACGCAGTATTTT.

The rearrangement uses TRBV6-6 and TRBJ2-1; 7 nucleotides agree with TRBD2. The germline V gene encodes CDR1 MNHNY and CDR2 SVGAGI (reference sequence). The CDR3 contains 14 residues. V was clipped by 0 bases and J by 8 bases; unmatched bases: 4. CDR3 in amino acids: CASSYSPGGHEQFF. The CDR3 nucleotides are TGTGCCAGCAGTTACTCCCCGGGAGGCCATGAGCAGTTCTTC.

The chain has TRBV28 and TRBJ1-5; 9 bases line up with TRBD1. Trimming cost V 5 bases and J 8 bases; bases outside gene matches: 1. CDR1 and CDR2 from the germline V gene are MDHEN and SYDVKM. This CDR3 spans 12 amino acids. CDR3 in amino acids: CASSTGGKPQHF. CDR3 DNA sequence: TGTGCCAGCAGTACAGGGGGCAAGCCCCAGCATTTT.

The CDR3 DNA is TGTGCCAGCAGTTTAGGCAGGGGGAATGGCTACACCTTC. Amino acid sequence: CASSLGRGNGYTF. V and J are TRBV27 and TRBJ1-2; 7 positions match TRBD1. In germline, CDR1 is MNHEY, CDR2 SMNVEV (reference sequence). With V trimmed by 2 bases and J by 6 bases, 3 bases remained unmatched. This CDR3 has 13 amino acids.

J is TRBJ2-1 and V is TRBV10-3, with 12 positions matching TRBD2. CDR1 is ENHRY, CDR2 SYGVKD, per germline. Trimming removed 0 bases from V and 6 bases from J; junction bases left unmatched: 6. The CDR3 runs 17 residues. As DNA, the CDR3 is TGTGCCATCAGTGAGTCGTTACTAGCGGGAGGTCCCAATGAGCAGTTCTTC. This codes for CAISESLLAGGPNEQFF.